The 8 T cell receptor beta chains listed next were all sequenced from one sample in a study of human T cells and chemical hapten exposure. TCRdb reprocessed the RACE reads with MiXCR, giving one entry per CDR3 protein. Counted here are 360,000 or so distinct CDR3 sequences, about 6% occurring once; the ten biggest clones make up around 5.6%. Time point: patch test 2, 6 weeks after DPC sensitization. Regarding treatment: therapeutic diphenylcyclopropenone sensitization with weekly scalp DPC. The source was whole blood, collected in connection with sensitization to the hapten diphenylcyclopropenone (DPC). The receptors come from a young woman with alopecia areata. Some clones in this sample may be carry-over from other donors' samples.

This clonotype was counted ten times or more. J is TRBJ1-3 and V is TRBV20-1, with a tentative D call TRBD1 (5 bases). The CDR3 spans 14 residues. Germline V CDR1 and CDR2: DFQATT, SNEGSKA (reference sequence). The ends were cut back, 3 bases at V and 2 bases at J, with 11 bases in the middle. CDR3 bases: TGCAGTGCTAGCCCGGGGGGGACTGGAAACACCATATATTTT. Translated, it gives CSASPGGTGNTIYF.

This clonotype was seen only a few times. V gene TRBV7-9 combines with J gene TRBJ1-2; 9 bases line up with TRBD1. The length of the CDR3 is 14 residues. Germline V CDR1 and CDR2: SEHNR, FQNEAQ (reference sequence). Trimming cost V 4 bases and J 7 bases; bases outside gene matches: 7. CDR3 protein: CASSSRQGEGGYTF. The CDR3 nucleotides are TGTGCCAGCAGCTCGAGACAGGGGGAAGGTGGCTACACCTTC.

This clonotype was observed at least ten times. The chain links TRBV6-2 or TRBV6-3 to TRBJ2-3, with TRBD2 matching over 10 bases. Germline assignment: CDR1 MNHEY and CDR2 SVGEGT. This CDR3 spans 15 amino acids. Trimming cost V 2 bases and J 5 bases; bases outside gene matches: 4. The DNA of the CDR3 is TGTGCCAGCAGTTACGGACTAGCGGTGCAAGATACGCAGTATTTT. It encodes CASSYGLAVQDTQYF.

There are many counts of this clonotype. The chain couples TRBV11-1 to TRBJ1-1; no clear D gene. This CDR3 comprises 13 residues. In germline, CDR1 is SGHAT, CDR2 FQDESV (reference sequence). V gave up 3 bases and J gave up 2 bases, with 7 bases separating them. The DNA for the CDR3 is TGTGCCAGCAGCTTCCGGATAAACACTGAAGCTTTCTTT. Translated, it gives CASSFRINTEAFF.

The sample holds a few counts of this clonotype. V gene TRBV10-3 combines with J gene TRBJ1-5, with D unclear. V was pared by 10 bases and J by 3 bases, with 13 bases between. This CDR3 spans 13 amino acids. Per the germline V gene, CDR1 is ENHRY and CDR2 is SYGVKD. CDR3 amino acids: CATYAGSNQPQHF. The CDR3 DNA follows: TGTGCCACCTACGCAGGTTCCAATCAGCCCCAGCATTTT.

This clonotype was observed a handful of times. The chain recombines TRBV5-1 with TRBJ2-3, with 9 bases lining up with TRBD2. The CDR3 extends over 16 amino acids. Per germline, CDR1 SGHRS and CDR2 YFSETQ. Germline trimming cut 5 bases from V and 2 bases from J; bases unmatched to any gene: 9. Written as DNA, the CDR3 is TGCGCCAGCAGGACCGCAGCGGGGGGACTCACAGATACGCAGTATTTT. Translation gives CASRTAAGGLTDTQYF.

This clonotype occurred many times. The CDR3 spells CASRWTDYQPQHF. The CDR3 nucleotides read TGTGCCAGTAGGTGGACGGACTATCAGCCCCAGCATTTT. This chain links TRBV19 with TRBJ1-5; D gene ambiguous. Trimming took off 6 bases at V and 5 bases at J, with 11 bases between the two ends. From germline, CDR1 is LNHDA and CDR2 SQIVND (reference sequence). This CDR3 comprises 13 residues.

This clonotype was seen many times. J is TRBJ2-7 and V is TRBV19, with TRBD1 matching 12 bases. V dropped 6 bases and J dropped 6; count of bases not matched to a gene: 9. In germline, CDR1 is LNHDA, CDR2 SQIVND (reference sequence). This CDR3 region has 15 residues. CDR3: CASRFSGQGASEQYF. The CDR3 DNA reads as TGTGCCAGTAGATTCTCGGGACAGGGGGCGAGCGAGCAGTACTTC.